These 19 T cell receptor beta chains came from one sample sequenced in a study of T-cell memory formation after mild COVID-19. TCRdb itself ran the 5' RACE reads through MiXCR, one entry per CDR3 protein. The sample includes about 250,000 distinct CDR3 sequences, 15% seen only once; the top ten take 2% to 2.5%. Sequenced sample: PBMCs or a T cell subset sorted from them (not recorded which). All receptors derive from an adult woman who had mild COVID-19 (a few samples of this study predate the infection). Cell type and time point are not known.

This clonotype was detected a few times. This rearrangement joins TRBV20-1 to TRBJ1-2; D gene unclear. V lost 3 bases, J lost 8 bases, and 25 bases lay in between. The germline CDR1 and CDR2 sequences are DFQATT and SNEGSKA (reference sequence). This CDR3 spans 16 amino acids. CDR3 protein: CSARTGVSISVGGYTF. CDR3 sequence (DNA): TGCAGTGCTAGGACCGGGGTTAGCATCTCCGTTGGAGGCTACACCTTC.

This clonotype was detected a few times. CDR3 amino acids: CASSYPDRGQYF. Written as DNA, the CDR3 is TGTGCCAGCAGTTACCCAGACAGGGGGCAGTACTTC. The rearrangement joins TRBV6-2 or TRBV6-3 to TRBJ2-4; 9 bases agree with TRBD1. Per the germline V gene, CDR1 is MNHEY and CDR2 is SVGEGT. This CDR3 spans 12 amino acids. With V trimmed by 2 bases and J by 13 bases, 3 bases remained unmatched.

As DNA, the CDR3 is TGTGCCAGCAGCTATGGGGACCCTTCGGAGGAGACCCAGTACTTC. It codes for CASSYGDPSEETQYF. V gene TRBV7-9 combines with J gene TRBJ2-5; either TRBD1 or TRBD2 may supply D (5 bases each). CDR1 SEHNR and CDR2 FQNEAQ come from the germline V gene (reference sequence). V lost 4 bases to trimming and J lost 5 bases, with 17 bases between them. This CDR3 comprises 15 residues.

The CDR3 DNA reads TGTGCCAGCAGCCCGCCTAGATTACCAGATACGCAGTATTTT. It yields the protein CASSPPRLPDTQYF. The chain links TRBV3-1 to TRBJ2-3, with unresolved D. Trimming left V 4 bases short and J 4 bases short, with 12 bases between. The germline gives CDR1 LGHDT, CDR2 YNNKEL (reference sequence). The CDR3 spans 14 residues.

This chain joins TRBV24-1 and TRBJ2-3; D may be TRBD1 (6 bases). The CDR3 loop spans 14 amino acids. From germline, CDR1 is KGHDR and CDR2 SFDVKD. Deletions cut 7 bases from V and 0 bases from J, with 10 bases between. CDR3: CATSGTRSTDTQYF. In nucleotides, the CDR3 is TGTGCCACCAGCGGGACAAGGAGCACAGATACGCAGTATTTT.

This chain connects TRBV5-1 to TRBJ2-2, with 9 bases fitting TRBD1. Trimming took 4 bases from V and 4 from J; bases not matched to a gene: 5. The CDR3 totals 15 residues. Looked up from germline, CDR1 is SGHRS and CDR2 is YFSETQ. The CDR3 spells CASSEQGAPTGELFF. The CDR3 DNA reads TGCGCCAGCAGCGAACAGGGGGCTCCCACCGGGGAGCTGTTTTTT.

The chain employs TRBV9 and TRBJ2-5, with TRBD1 matching 7 bases. Germline V gene lookup returns CDR1 SGDLS and CDR2 YYNGEE. V lost 2 bases to trimming and J lost 0 bases; unmatched junction nucleotides: 1. The CDR3 loop spans 14 amino acids. Written as DNA, the CDR3 is TGTGCCAGCAGCGTGACAGGGAACCAAGAGACCCAGTACTTC. Its protein is CASSVTGNQETQYF.

The chain uses TRBV5-1 and TRBJ2-1; 11 bases are shared with TRBD2. Looked up from germline, CDR1 is SGHRS and CDR2 is YFSETQ. Losses at the gene ends were 1 base for V and 11 bases for J; bases not matched to a gene: 11. This CDR3 region has 16 residues. CDR3 bases: TGCGCCAGCAGCTTGAAAGTGACTAGCGGGGAGGGCCAGCAGTTCTTC. Its protein product is CASSLKVTSGEGQQFF.

This clonotype was detected a few times. The genes are TRBV3-1 and TRBJ1-1; D is uncertain. Per germline, CDR1 LGHDT and CDR2 YNNKEL (reference sequence). This CDR3 has 15 amino acids. V dropped 0 bases and J dropped 4 bases, with 12 bases sitting between them. The CDR3 coding sequence is TGTGCCAGCAGCCAAGATTCCTGGTGGCTCACTGAAGCTTTCTTT. As protein: CASSQDSWWLTEAFF.

A few counts support this clonotype. CDR3 protein: CSARTPANTEAFF. The CDR3 DNA reads TGCAGCGCCCGGACCCCCGCGAACACTGAAGCTTTCTTT. This rearrangement joins TRBV29-1 to TRBJ1-1, with D hard to call. The CDR3 consists of 13 residues. Germline CDR1 is SQVTM and CDR2 is ANQGSEA. With 7 bases removed from V and 1 base from J, the gap between germline ends came to 13 bases.

This chain connects TRBV12-3 or TRBV12-4 to TRBJ1-1; no definite D call. The CDR3 has 13 amino acids. V shed 3 bases and J shed 3 bases, with 8 bases lying between them. CDR3 coding DNA: TGTGCCAGCAGTTTTGCTGTGCACACTGAAGCTTTCTTT. Translation: CASSFAVHTEAFF.

The chain employs TRBV28 and TRBJ2-7, with a possible D match to TRBD2 (6 bases). This CDR3 is built from 13 residues. V was pared by 6 bases and J by 1 base, with 10 bases between. Germline V CDR1 and CDR2: MDHEN, SYDVKM. The CDR3 spells CASRPGGSYEQYF. The DNA of the CDR3 is TGTGCCAGCAGGCCTGGGGGGTCCTACGAGCAGTACTTC.

The V call is TRBV7-2, the J call TRBJ2-6, with TRBD2 as a possible D gene (7 bases). V was trimmed by 8 bases and J by 2 bases, leaving 13 bases between them. The germline gives CDR1 SGHTA, CDR2 FQGNSA. This CDR3 is 15 amino acids long. The CDR3 loop is CASSRGATGANVLTF. CDR3 coding DNA: TGTGCCAGCTCCCGGGGGGCGACTGGGGCCAACGTCCTGACTTTC.

This rearrangement joins TRBV20-1 to TRBJ2-1, with 13 bases matching TRBD2. V lost 5 bases to trimming and J lost 8 bases; unmatched junction nucleotides: 18. The CDR3 sequence is 18 residues long. Looked up from germline, CDR1 is DFQATT and CDR2 is SNEGSKA (reference sequence). The CDR3 spells CSARGLAGVKSTLDEQFF. The CDR3 DNA follows: TGCAGTGCTCGTGGACTAGCGGGGGTCAAATCAACACTCGATGAGCAGTTCTTC.

This clonotype was detected only a few times. This chain joins TRBV12-3 or TRBV12-4 and TRBJ1-2, with D possibly being TRBD1 (5 bases). This CDR3 has 14 amino acids. Trimming stripped 5 bases from V and 4 bases from J, with 14 bases between. The CDR3 spells CASSPQGRSYGYTF. In DNA, the CDR3 is TGTGCCAGCAGTCCCCAGGGCCGGAGCTATGGCTACACCTTC.

This clonotype was detected only a few times. J is TRBJ1-2 and V is TRBV7-9; TRBD1 agrees at 7 bases. Germline V gene lookup returns CDR1 SEHNR and CDR2 FQNEAQ (reference sequence). This CDR3 contains 12 residues. With 5 bases clipped from V and 8 bases from J, the junction kept 5 bases outside the gene matches. The CDR3 DNA sequence: TGTGCCAGCAGCCGGGACAGCGGAGGCTACACCTTC. Its protein product is CASSRDSGGYTF.

This clonotype was picked up a small number of times. This rearrangement joins TRBV12-3 or TRBV12-4 to TRBJ1-2, with unresolved D. The CDR3 loop spans 13 amino acids. V gave up 5 bases and J gave up 4 bases, with 11 bases separating them. The CDR3 DNA reads TGTGCCAGCAGTCCCCCGGGCTCCTATGGCTACACCTTC. Its protein is CASSPPGSYGYTF.

This clonotype occurred many times. The DNA for the CDR3 is TGTGCCAGCAGTTTAGGGACAGGGGGCTATGGCTACACCTTC. Translation gives CASSLGTGGYGYTF. The rearrangement links TRBV27 to TRBJ1-2, with TRBD1 matching over 11 bases. Trimming took 2 bases from V and 4 from J; bases not matched to a gene: 0. Germline V gene data show CDR1 as MNHEY and CDR2 as SMNVEV (reference sequence). This CDR3 has 14 residues.

The sample holds a few counts of this clonotype. This chain connects TRBV12-3 or TRBV12-4 to TRBJ2-7, with D possibly being TRBD2 (6 bases). V dropped 5 bases and J dropped 5 bases, with 16 bases sitting between them. The CDR3 is 14 residues long. The chain's CDR3 is CASSPRGIVDEQYF. The CDR3 DNA reads TGTGCCAGCAGTCCCCGGGGGATTGTCGACGAGCAGTACTTC.